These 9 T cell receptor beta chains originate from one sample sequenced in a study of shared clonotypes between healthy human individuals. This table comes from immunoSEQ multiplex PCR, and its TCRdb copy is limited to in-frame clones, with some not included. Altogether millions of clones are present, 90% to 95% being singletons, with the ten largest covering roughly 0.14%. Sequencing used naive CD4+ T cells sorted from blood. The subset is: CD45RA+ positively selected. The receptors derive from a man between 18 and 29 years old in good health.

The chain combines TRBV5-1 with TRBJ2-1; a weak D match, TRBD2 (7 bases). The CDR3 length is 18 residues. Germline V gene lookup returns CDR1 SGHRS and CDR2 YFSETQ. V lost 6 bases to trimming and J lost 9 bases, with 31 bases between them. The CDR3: CASNPGRGPGKGEGEQFF. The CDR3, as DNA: TGCGCCAGCAACCCGGGGCGGGGGCCCGGTAAGGGTGAGGGTGAGCAGTTCTTC.

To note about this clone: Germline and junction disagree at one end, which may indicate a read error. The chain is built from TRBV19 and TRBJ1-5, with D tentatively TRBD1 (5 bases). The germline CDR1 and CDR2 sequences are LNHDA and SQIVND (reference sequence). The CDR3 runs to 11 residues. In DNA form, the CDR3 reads TGTGCCAGTAGTGCGGGACTGCGAGGAGATTTT. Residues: CASSAGLRGDF.

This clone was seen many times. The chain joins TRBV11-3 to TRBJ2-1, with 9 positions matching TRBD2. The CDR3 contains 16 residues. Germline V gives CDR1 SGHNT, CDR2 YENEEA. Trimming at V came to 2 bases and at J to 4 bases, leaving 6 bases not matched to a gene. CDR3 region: CASSLIRTSDYNEQFF. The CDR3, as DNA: TGTGCCAGCAGCTTAATTCGGACTAGCGATTACAATGAGCAGTTCTTC.

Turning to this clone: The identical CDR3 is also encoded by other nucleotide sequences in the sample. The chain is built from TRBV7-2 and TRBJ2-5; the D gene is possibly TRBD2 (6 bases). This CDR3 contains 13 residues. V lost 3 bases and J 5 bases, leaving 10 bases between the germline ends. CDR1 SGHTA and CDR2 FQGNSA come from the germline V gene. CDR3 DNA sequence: TGTGCCAGCAGCTTTGGAGGGAAGGAGACCCAGTACTTC. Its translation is CASSFGGKETQYF.

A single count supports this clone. The CDR3 loop is CASTSRAGVLGYTF. CDR3 in DNA: TGTGCCAGCACCTCCCGGGCAGGGGTGCTTGGCTACACCTTC. This chain links TRBV6-5 with TRBJ1-2; D may be TRBD1 (6 bases). CDR1 is MNHEY and CDR2 is SVGAGI in the germline V gene. The CDR3 covers 14 residues. Between the trimmed V and J ends, which lost 7 bases and 7 bases, there was a span of 19 bases.

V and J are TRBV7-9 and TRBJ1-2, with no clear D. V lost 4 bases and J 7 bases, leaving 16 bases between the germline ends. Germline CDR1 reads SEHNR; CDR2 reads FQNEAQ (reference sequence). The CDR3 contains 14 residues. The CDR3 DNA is TGTGCCAGCAGCTCCCAAGAGGCAATCTCTGGCTACACCTTC. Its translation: CASSSQEAISGYTF.

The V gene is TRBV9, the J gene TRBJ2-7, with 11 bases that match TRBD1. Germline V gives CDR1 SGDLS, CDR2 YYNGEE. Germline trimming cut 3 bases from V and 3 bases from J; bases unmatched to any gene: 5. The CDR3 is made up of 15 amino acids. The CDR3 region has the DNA TGTGCCAGCAGCGCGGGACAGGGGGAAAACTACGAGCAGTACTTC. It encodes CASSAGQGENYEQYF.

The CDR3: CASSHRDPGSGANVLTF. DNA for the CDR3: TGTGCCAGCAGTCACCGGGACCCAGGCTCTGGGGCCAACGTCCTGACTTTC. The chain combines TRBV28 with TRBJ2-6; either TRBD1 or TRBD2 may supply D (5 bases each). Per the germline V gene, CDR1 is MDHEN and CDR2 is SYDVKM. The CDR3 totals 17 residues. Trimming took 5 bases from V and 0 from J, leaving 14 bases between them.

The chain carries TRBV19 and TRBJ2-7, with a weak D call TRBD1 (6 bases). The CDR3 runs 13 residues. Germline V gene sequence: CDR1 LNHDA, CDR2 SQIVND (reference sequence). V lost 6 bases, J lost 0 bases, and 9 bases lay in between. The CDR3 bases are TGTGCCAGTAGCCGAGGGGGCTCCTACGAGCAGTACTTC. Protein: CASSRGGSYEQYF.